Listed here are 4 T cell receptor beta chains from one sample, sequenced in a study of blood T cell repertoires in COVID-19. Profiled with immunoSEQ multiplex PCR; TCRdb holds only in-frame clones, not every one. The sample records about 82,000 clones, almost 85% being singletons. Sequences were obtained from peripheral blood. Every receptor here comes from a man aged 45-65 years with active or convalescent COVID-19.

The J gene is TRBJ2-1, the V gene TRBV28; 7 nucleotides line up with TRBD2. This CDR3 comprises 16 residues. Germline CDR1 is MDHEN and CDR2 is SYDVKM. Trimming took 4 bases from V and 2 from J; bases not matched to a gene: 8. CDR3 loop: CASSSRAGKTYNEQFF. CDR3 DNA sequence: TGTGCCAGCAGTTCCCGAGCGGGGAAAACCTACAATGAGCAGTTCTTC.

The chain has TRBV11-2 and TRBJ2-2; weak D call: TRBD1 (5 bases). The CDR3 is made up of 15 amino acids. From germline, CDR1 is SGHAT and CDR2 FQNNGV. The germline V and J ends were trimmed by 7 bases and 7 bases, with 19 bases remaining between them. The CDR3 DNA reads as TGTGCCAGCACACCCGGGCAGGGCGCGGTCGGGGAGCTGTTTTTT. Translation gives CASTPGQGAVGELFF.

Here the CDR3 reads CASSQDLGRGWGSNVQYF. The CDR3, as DNA: TGCGCCAGCAGCCAAGATCTCGGGCGGGGATGGGGGTCCAACGTTCAGTACTTC. The chain is built from TRBV4-3 and TRBJ2-4, with a possible D match to TRBD2 (6 bases). This CDR3 spans 18 amino acids. Germline V gives CDR1 LGHNA, CDR2 YSLEER. V gave up 0 bases and J gave up 11 bases, with 26 bases separating them.

This chain uses TRBV10-3 with TRBJ1-1; D might be TRBD1 (6 bases). With 8 bases removed from V and 8 bases from J, the gap between germline ends came to 18 bases. CDR3 size: 13 residues. Germline CDR1 and CDR2: ENHRY and SYGVKD. The CDR3 loop is CAIYEGGQGEAFF. The CDR3 DNA reads TGTGCCATCTACGAGGGGGGGCAGGGCGAAGCTTTCTTT.